The 7 T cell receptor beta chains reported below all come from one sample, sequenced in a study of control samples from healthy donors and cancer patients. Here immunoSEQ multiplex PCR was the method, and the copy in TCRdb shows in-frame clones only, minus some. The data hold about 160,000 clones, with about 94% observed a single time. Sequencing used blood. Receptors were obtained from a woman aged 40 to 55 in good health.

The chain joins TRBV3-1 (or the pseudogene TRBV3-2) to TRBJ1-1, with TRBD1 as a possible D gene (6 bases). CDR1 is LGHDT, CDR2 YNNKEL, per germline (reference sequence). The V and J ends lost 4 bases and 1 base respectively, with 10 bases between them. The length of the CDR3 is 14 residues. CDR3 in DNA: TGTGCCAGCAGCCCCACGACAGGGAACACTGAAGCTTTCTTT. Amino acid sequence: CASSPTTGNTEAFF.

The chain has TRBV24-1 and TRBJ2-2; 8 bases match TRBD1. CDR3 length equals 17 residues. V shed 0 bases and J 2 bases; nucleotides not matched to a gene: 4. CDR1 KGHDR and CDR2 SFDVKD come from the germline V gene. The CDR3 DNA is TGTGCCACCAGTGATTTGGGCAGGGGGCCTAACACCGGGGAGCTGTTTTTT. Amino acids: CATSDLGRGPNTGELFF.

The chain uses TRBV21-1 and TRBJ2-1; the table's D call of TRBD2 was not tested on the DNA. TRBV21-1 is shown as a pseudogene. This CDR3 spans 12 amino acids. CDR3 DNA: TGTGCCAGCAGCAAAGACTACCCGGAGCAGTTCTTC. The encoded protein is CASSKDYPEQFF.

The chain is built from TRBV27 and TRBJ2-3; 9 bases align to TRBD2. The CDR3 runs to 15 residues. Germline V gives CDR1 MNHEY, CDR2 SMNVEV (reference sequence). The trim removed 6 bases at V and 1 base at J, leaving 5 bases unmatched. The CDR3 loop reads CASRSPSGGTDTQYF. The CDR3, as DNA: TGTGCCAGCAGATCTCCTAGCGGGGGCACAGATACGCAGTATTTT.

This chain connects TRBV7-2 to TRBJ1-2, with TRBD1 matching over 7 bases. Germline CDR1 is SGHTA and CDR2 is FQGNSA. The CDR3 has 13 residues. V lost 0 bases and J lost 7; bases outside the gene matches: 2. The CDR3 loop is CASSLAQGFGYTF. CDR3 nucleotides: TGTGCCAGCAGCTTAGCACAGGGGTTTGGCTACACCTTC.

The rearrangement uses TRBV5-1 and TRBJ1-2; D might be TRBD1 (5 bases). V gave up 3 bases and J gave up 4 bases, with 13 bases separating them. The CDR3 loop spans 14 amino acids. Germline-derived CDR1 and CDR2 are SGHRS and YFSETQ. The CDR3 DNA is TGCGCCAGCAGCTCGTCCAGGGAGGCCTATGGCTACACCTTC. Its translation: CASSSSREAYGYTF.

This clone was counted once. The chain is built from TRBV7-2 and TRBJ2-5; D is ambiguous. Germline CDR1 and CDR2: SGHTA and FQGNSA. Trimming cost V 1 base and J 6 bases, with 12 bases left between them. This CDR3 has 14 residues. CDR3 nucleotides: TGTGCCAGCAGCTTAGATCTCGCTGGGCAGACCCAGTACTTC. Protein: CASSLDLAGQTQYF.